This is a list of T cell receptor beta chains from one sample in a study of blood T cell repertoires in COVID-19. Profiled with immunoSEQ multiplex PCR; TCRdb holds only in-frame clones, not every one. The top ten hold under 11% of the sample, which has over 300,000 clones, 70% to 90% seen once. Sequencing was performed on PBMCs or T cells enriched from blood (not recorded which). The receptors were sampled from a woman aged 18-35 years who had recovered from COVID-19. CDR3s leave out the opening cysteine and the closing phenylalanine or tryptophan. The order of the fields is CDR3 protein, J gene, V gene.

ASARTQSTDTQY	TRBJ2-3	TRBV7-3
ASSLGADNSPLH	TRBJ1-6	TRBV7-9
SVDVGGSSYEQY	TRBJ2-7	TRBV29-1
ASKGDRAYNEQF	TRBJ2-1	TRBV28
ASSLGVGETQY	TRBJ2-5	TRBV7-2
ASSLQGGLQH	TRBJ1-5	TRBV7-9
ASSLGLAGGTDTQY	TRBJ2-3	TRBV5-1
ADRTGPNMNTEAF	TRBJ1-1	TRBV2
ASSQSTSGVGREQY	TRBJ2-7	TRBV3-1/TRBV3-2
ASSLQGTGNTEAF	TRBJ1-1	TRBV7-9
ASSLVAGNTEAF	TRBJ1-1	TRBV7-9
ASSFTSGNEQY	TRBJ2-7	TRBV27
AWTGTGMGEKLF	TRBJ1-4	TRBV30
ASSTRTGAGELF	TRBJ2-2	TRBV11-2
ASSQESFYNEQF	TRBJ2-1	TRBV4-1
ASSLVVGGYNEQF	TRBJ2-1	TRBV13
ASSLVGVLGANVLT	TRBJ2-6	TRBV5-4
ASSLRQGAGDQPQH	TRBJ1-5	TRBV11-1
ASSSLGDLGSSYNEQF	TRBJ2-1	TRBV11-2
AWSYRSSPLH	TRBJ1-6	TRBV30
ASRTGTGSSYEQY	TRBJ2-7	TRBV27
ASSLLLGGKSDGYT	TRBJ1-2	TRBV5-6
ASSPSGYRYEQY	TRBJ2-7	TRBV28
ASSLSGYYNEQF	TRBJ2-1	TRBV5-1
ASSETGTGAEAF	TRBJ1-1	TRBV12-5
ASSQGLNTEAF	TRBJ1-1	TRBV19
ASSRTGALYEQY	TRBJ2-7	TRBV4-1
ASSWGQIGELF	TRBJ2-2	TRBV10-2
ASGLDTFGGYEQY	TRBJ2-7	TRBV12-5
ASSLQGALETQY	TRBJ2-5	TRBV5-4
ASSFDRGLEMNTEAF	TRBJ1-1	TRBV5-6
ATSEDTGGPQPQH	TRBJ1-5	TRBV24-1
ASSLAGGVQETQY	TRBJ2-5	TRBV7-9
AWGVSGWDGYT	TRBJ1-2	TRBV30
ASSLTTGGSNEKLF	TRBJ1-4	TRBV5-6